Listed below are T cell receptor beta chains from one sample, sequenced in a study. TCRdb reanalysed the 5' RACE reads using MiXCR and keeps one entry per CDR3 protein. This table holds 7,000 or so distinct CDR3 sequences, 65% to 85% found once. The sample consisted of tumor-infiltrating Tregs sorted from the breast tumor. These receptors originate from a female donor with breast cancer. CDR3s include the opening cysteine and the closing phenylalanine or tryptophan. A D gene is named only where the DNA matches it firmly. Only some rows state a clone size, as once, few, many or a class for expanded clones.

cdr3_nt cdr3_aa clone_size v_call d_call j_call
TGCAGTGCTAGAGGTTTCGAAGGTTTGGGTGAAGCTTTCTTT CSARGFEGLGEAFF few TRBV20-1 NA TRBJ1-1
TGTGCCAGCAGTTTTGGGGCGGGGGGGCGAGAGACCCAGTACTTC CASSFGAGGRETQYF NA TRBV12-3/TRBV12-4 TRBD2 TRBJ2-5
TGTGCCAGCAGCGTAGGTCCCAGTTTTAGCGGGCAACAAGAGACCCAGTACTTC CASSVGPSFSGQQETQYF few TRBV9 TRBD2 TRBJ2-5
TGTGTCAGCAACCCTACCGGGAATCAGCCCCAGCATTTT CVSNPTGNQPQHF NA TRBV6-6 NA TRBJ1-5
TGCAGCGTCATGAGGGCGAACACTGAAGCTTTCTTT CSVMRANTEAFF NA TRBV29-1 NA TRBJ1-1
TGTGCCAGCAGCGTTGGAGTGGACAGGGGGAACACTGAAGCTTTCTTT CASSVGVDRGNTEAFF once TRBV9 TRBD1 TRBJ1-1
TGTGCTAGCAGCTTAGAGGTTTCTGGGACGGGAACAATTCGGTTCTTC CASSLEVSGTGTIRFF NA TRBV7-6 NA TRBJ2-1
TGTGCCAGCAGCCTTCGAGGGAAAGCTTTCTTT CASSLRGKAFF NA TRBV7-2 NA TRBJ1-1
TGTGCCAGCAGCAATACCTTAGACAGTTTCGGCACTGAAGCTTTCTTT CASSNTLDSFGTEAFF NA TRBV6-6 NA TRBJ1-1
TGTGCCAGCAGTTTCCTCCGGGGGGGCCTGGTATATGAGCAGTTCTTC CASSFLRGGLVYEQFF NA TRBV12-3/TRBV12-4 TRBD2 TRBJ2-1
TGTGCCAGTAGCGTAAGAGCTATACAGAACACAGATACGCAGTATTTT CASSVRAIQNTDTQYF NA TRBV9 NA TRBJ2-3
TGCAGCGCTCGGACAGGGAGCAATCAGCCCCAGCATTTT CSARTGSNQPQHF few TRBV29-1 TRBD1 TRBJ1-5
TGCAGTGCTAGGGACAGTCCTACTTGGCCCCAGCATTTT CSARDSPTWPQHF few TRBV20-1 NA TRBJ1-5
TGTGCCACCCGGGACTCCGATCGGACAGATACGCAGTATTTT CATRDSDRTDTQYF NA TRBV10-3 NA TRBJ2-3
TGTGCCAGCCGGGGGGGATCACACTCCTACAATGAGCAGTTCTTC CASRGGSHSYNEQFF NA TRBV6-4 TRBD2 TRBJ2-1
TGTGCCAGCAGCTTGGGACAGGTTAACACCGGGGAGCTGTTTTTT CASSLGQVNTGELFF NA TRBV7-3 TRBD1 TRBJ2-2
TGTGCCAGCAGCTCGGGGAGTTCCTCGAACACCGGGGAGCTGTTTTTT CASSSGSSSNTGELFF once TRBV11-2 NA TRBJ2-2
TGTGCCAGCAGCTTTCTCGGGAGAGGGTCCTACGAGCAGTACTTC CASSFLGRGSYEQYF once TRBV7-8 NA TRBJ2-7
TGTGCCACAAGTTGGGGTGACACTGAAGCTTTCTTT CATSWGDTEAFF few TRBV10-3 NA TRBJ1-1
TGTGCCAGCAGTTCTCCCACCGGGGCGCAGTATTTT CASSSPTGAQYF NA TRBV6-5 NA TRBJ2-3
TGTGCCAGCAGAATGAGGGATTCACCCCTCCACTTT CASRMRDSPLHF NA TRBV28 NA TRBJ1-6
TGCAGTGCTAGAGAGCGGGGGTTGACCTATGGCTACACCTTC CSARERGLTYGYTF NA TRBV20-1 NA TRBJ1-2
TGTGCTAGTGGTTTGGGACAGGCCCAGCCCCAGCATTTT CASGLGQAQPQHF NA TRBV12-3/TRBV12-4 TRBD1 TRBJ1-5
TGTGCCAGCAGTTTAAAGGGGCCCAATCAGCCCCAGCATTTT CASSLKGPNQPQHF NA TRBV27 NA TRBJ1-5
TGCGCCAGCAACTCAGCCTTCAACAATGAGCAGTTCTTC CASNSAFNNEQFF once TRBV5-1 NA TRBJ2-1
TGTGCCAGCAGCTTGACGGGACGGCTTAGCAATCAGCCCCAGCATTTT CASSLTGRLSNQPQHF NA TRBV7-2 NA TRBJ1-5
TGTGCCAGCAGCACAGCGACAGGCGCAGATACGCAGTATTTT CASSTATGADTQYF NA TRBV7-3 NA TRBJ2-3
TGCAGCGTTGACCCCGACAGGACAACGATGTTCTGTGAAGCTTTCTTT CSVDPDRTTMFCEAFF NA TRBV29-1 NA TRBJ1-1